The present entry profiles one T cell receptor (beta chain) with its context. Antigen unknown. TCRdb's table, derived via immunoSEQ multiplex PCR, lists solely in-frame clones and lacks some. The table shows over 130,000 clones, with about 90% occurring only once. The V end lost 4 bases, the J end lost 2 bases, and 17 bases lay between the germline ends. CDR1 is SGHTA and CDR2 is FQGNSA in the germline V gene. The CDR3 covers 16 residues. This specimen comes from a study of T cell responses to AZD1222 COVID-19 vaccine. General study results and limits: Spike was spanned by vaccine-associated CD4 TCRs, with dominance at 160-218 and 743-854. Among AZD1222 vaccinees, only five to seven were seropositive at baseline. When two AZD1222 doses had been given, Spike-specific TCR breadth and depth rose.

This sequence was found in an adult who received the MenACWY meningococcal vaccine as a control. The V gene is TRBV7-2, the J gene TRBJ1-2; D not resolved. The specimen was peripheral blood, collected 28 days after the second dose of the MenACWY control vaccine. In nucleotides, the CDR3 is TGTGCCAGCAGCTCCGGGTCGGGCCGATCAAACTATGGCTACACCTTC. Amino acids: CASSSGSGRSNYGYTF.